Detailed here is one T cell receptor beta chain. The data derive from a study of T cell changes during pregnancy in multiple sclerosis. The method was immunoSEQ multiplex PCR; TCRdb's version includes in-frame clones alone and lacks a portion of them. The sample has 100,000 or so clones; 75% to 95% are singletons. CDR1 and CDR2 (germline): MDHEN, SYDVKM. The CDR3 is 14 amino acids. The V end was cut by 6 bases, the J end by 8 bases, with 19 bases between. The sequence was obtained from a female donor with multiple sclerosis, enrolled in a pregnancy study. The material sequenced was peripheral blood, taken in the second trimester of pregnancy. This chain uses TRBV28 with TRBJ1-2; maybe TRBD1 (6 bases). Here the CDR3 DNA reads TGTGCCAGCAGCTTAGGGGGGGCGAGTGGAGGCTACACCTTC. Its protein product is CASSLGGASGGYTF.